Following are 2 T cell receptor beta chains from one sample sequenced in a study of metastatic and nonmetastatic thyroid tumors. TCRdb called clones again from the PCR reads with MiXCR. This table has 35,000 to 45,000 clones, about 26% appearing once. There were no patients who had received any treatment before thyroid surgery. The material sequenced was blood. These receptors originate from a male donor with papillary thyroid cancer or a benign thyroid nodule (not recorded which). Some clones in this sample may be carry-over from other donors' samples.

This clone was seen repeatedly, ten times or more. The chain joins TRBV30 to TRBJ2-4; D not certain. The CDR3 is 13 amino acids. V lost 4 bases to trimming and J lost 0 bases, with 7 bases between them. CDR1 is GTSNPN and CDR2 is SVGIG in the germline V gene (reference sequence). The DNA for the CDR3 is TGTGCCTGGATGGTACAAGCCAAAAACATTCAGTACTTC. Translation: CAWMVQAKNIQYF.

In this sample, this clone turned up many times. The chain recombines TRBV20-1 with TRBJ2-7; D possibly uses TRBD1 or TRBD2 (6 bases each). Trimming removed 3 bases from V and 5 bases from J, with 11 bases in between. Germline V gives CDR1 DFQATT, CDR2 SNEGSKA (reference sequence). This CDR3 is 12 amino acids long. The CDR3 region has the DNA TGCAGTGCTAGGGAAAGGGGGGACGAGCAGTACTTC. It encodes CSARERGDEQYF.